This TCR beta chain is from a study of control samples from healthy donors and cancer patients. Germline V gene sequence: CDR1 SGHRS, CDR2 YFSETQ. The CDR3 length is 15 residues. The V gene lost 5 bases and the J gene lost 0 bases, with 11 bases spanning the gap. This clone was detected once. Data came from immunoSEQ multiplex PCR; TCRdb stores just in-frame clones and leaves some out. The sample has around 190,000 clones, 85% to 95% seen once; the top ten hold more than 1.3%. Source material: blood. The receptor's source is a man aged 30 to 45 in good health. J is TRBJ2-2 and V is TRBV5-1; unclear D gene. In DNA form, the CDR3 reads TGCGCCAGCAGGGGCCCTTTAACGAACACCGGGGAGCTGTTTTTT. Translation gives CASRGPLTNTGELFF.